These 7 T cell receptor beta chains came from one sample sequenced in a study of T cells in Graves' hyperthyroidism and ophthalmopathy. RNA transcripts provided the source from which TCR beta CDR3 regions were amplified. Initially, a first-round RT-PCR of the TCR CDR3 employed the HTBI primer set. TCRdb analysed the multiplex PCR reads with MiXCR anew, one entry per CDR3 protein. The table lists 500,000 to 600,000 distinct CDR3 sequences, just over 45% of them singletons, with approximately 7.5% in the top ten. Sequenced material: peripheral blood or thyroid tissue (not recorded which). The receptors come from a woman aged 18-35 years with Graves' hyperthyroidism.

The chain couples TRBV5-1 to TRBJ2-3, with D possibly matching TRBD1 (6 bases). CDR3 length: 14 residues. Germline CDR1 SGHRS, CDR2 YFSETQ. V was trimmed by 1 base and J by 6 bases, leaving 12 bases between them. CDR3 in DNA: TGCGCCAGCAGCTTGAGGCAGGGGACGGATACGCAGTATTTT. Protein sequence: CASSLRQGTDTQYF.

The chain uses TRBV7-2 and TRBJ1-2, with a tentative D call TRBD1 (6 bases). The CDR3 extends over 14 amino acids. Germline V lookup: CDR1 SGHTA, CDR2 FQGNSA. Trimming pared 2 bases from V and 6 bases from J, leaving 13 bases between. This chain's CDR3 is CASSLRYREDGYTF. The CDR3 nucleotides are TGTGCCAGCAGCTTAAGATACAGGGAGGATGGCTACACCTTC.

The chain links TRBV7-7 to TRBJ2-2; TRBD1 matches at 7 bases. The CDR3 extends over 15 amino acids. Germline CDR1 SSHAT, CDR2 FNYEAQ (reference sequence). V shed 5 bases, J shed 3 bases, and the junction held 6 bases outside the gene matches. Here the CDR3 DNA reads TGTGCCAGCAGCCAAAGGGACAGCTACACCGGGGAGCTGTTTTTT. As protein: CASSQRDSYTGELFF.

The chain couples TRBV24-1 to TRBJ2-3, with TRBD2 matching 9 bases. J was trimmed by 4 bases and V by 0 bases; bases with no gene match: 7. The length of the CDR3 is 17 residues. Germline V lookup: CDR1 KGHDR, CDR2 SFDVKD. The CDR3 DNA follows: TGTGCCACCAGTGATTTGCCCAGCGGGAGGACTGCAGATACGCAGTATTTT. It encodes CATSDLPSGRTADTQYF.

V usage is TRBV6-1 and J usage is TRBJ2-4; D remains ambiguous. The CDR3 sequence is 15 residues long. Germline-derived CDR1 and CDR2 are MNHNS and SASEGT. Trimming left V 6 bases short and J 0 bases short, with 12 bases between. CDR3 in amino acids: CASSPTILAKNIQYF. CDR3 nucleotide sequence: TGTGCCAGCAGCCCCACGATACTAGCCAAAAACATTCAGTACTTC.

This chain joins TRBV29-1 and TRBJ1-5; 9 nucleotides align to TRBD1. Per germline, CDR1 SQVTM and CDR2 ANQGSEA. The CDR3 length is 13 residues. V shed 7 bases and J 4 bases; nucleotides not matched to a gene: 5. The CDR3 DNA reads as TGCAGCGCTGGACAGGGGAAGAATCAGCCCCAGCATTTT. Translation gives CSAGQGKNQPQHF.

This clonotype was detected many times. This chain links TRBV2 with TRBJ2-5; D may correspond to TRBD1 or TRBD2 (5 bases each). The CDR3 is 14 residues long. CDR1 is SNHLY, CDR2 FYNNEI, per germline. Trimming took 5 bases from V and 1 from J, leaving 11 bases between them. The CDR3 DNA sequence: TGTGCCAGCAGTCCGGGACGGTCCCAAGAGACCCAGTACTTC. Its protein product is CASSPGRSQETQYF.